This is a list of T cell receptor beta chains from one sample in a study of identical twins. Via MiXCR, TCRdb re-called the 5' RACE reads, giving one row per CDR3 protein. The sample has around 510,000 distinct CDR3 sequences; roughly an eighth are singletons. These sequences were also reported in another study, on yellow fever vaccine responses in identical twins.

Sequencing used CD4+ T cells sorted from blood. Receptors were obtained from a woman aged 18-29 years in good health. The CDR3 runs from the conserved cysteine through the conserved F or W. D genes are given only for firm matches. Clone size is shown for a subset of rows, as once, few, many or a class of expanded clone.

cdr3_aa cdr3_nt clone_size j_call v_call d_call
CASRGRQGQNTGELFF TGTGCCAGCCGCGGTCGCCAGGGGCAAAACACCGGGGAGCTGTTTTTT NA TRBJ2-2 TRBV2 NA
CASSSDNNYGYTF TGTGCCAGCAGTTCTGACAATAACTATGGCTACACCTTC few TRBJ1-2 TRBV27 NA
CASSPRRHEQFF TGTGCCAGCAGTCCCCGCCGTCATGAGCAGTTCTTC few TRBJ2-1 TRBV28 NA
CASSLAAGQGVETQYF TGTGCCAGCAGCTTAGCGGCGGGACAGGGGGTAGAGACCCAGTACTTC once TRBJ2-5 TRBV7-6 TRBD1
CASSLASHNEQFF TGTGCCAGCAGCTTAGCCAGCCACAATGAGCAGTTCTTC once TRBJ2-1 TRBV11-3 NA
CASSFTASVYTDTQYF TGTGCCAGCAGCTTTACGGCTAGCGTCTACACAGATACGCAGTATTTT few TRBJ2-3 TRBV11-2 NA
CASSQGTVYTEAFF TGTGCCAGCAGCCAAGGGACAGTCTACACTGAAGCTTTCTTT NA TRBJ1-1 TRBV14 NA
CASSQGGGNGYTF TGTGCCAGCAGCCAGGGGGGTGGGAACGGCTACACCTTC few TRBJ1-2 TRBV12-3/TRBV12-4 TRBD1
CASSNRLTGNGYTF TGTGCCAGCAGCAACCGTTTGACAGGGAATGGCTACACCTTC NA TRBJ1-2 TRBV28 TRBD1
CASSFDIGASTPPQHF TGTGCCAGCAGTTTTGATATCGGGGCCTCTACCCCGCCCCAGCATTTT many TRBJ1-5 TRBV12-3/TRBV12-4 NA
CASSLGLNTEAFF TGTGCCAGCAGCTTGGGCTTGAACACTGAAGCTTTCTTT many TRBJ1-1 TRBV5-1 NA